Presented here are 22 T cell receptor beta chains from one specimen sequenced in a study of blood T cell repertoires in COVID-19. Clones were read by immunoSEQ multiplex PCR, and TCRdb kept only the in-frame ones, dropping some. In the table there are 30,000 to 35,000 clones, 81% of which are singletons. Sequenced sample: peripheral blood. The receptors come from a man in his 70s with COVID-19, enrolled during active disease.

This clone has only a few counts. This sequence joins TRBV7-8 and TRBJ1-1, with D perhaps TRBD1 (5 bases). V lost 5 bases and J lost 2, with 9 bases in between. Germline V lookup: CDR1 SGHVS, CDR2 FQNEAQ. The CDR3 is 13 residues long. CDR3 residues: CASSLDTNTEAFF. CDR3 in DNA: TGTGCCAGCAGCCTGGACACTAACACTGAAGCTTTCTTT.

V and J are TRBV6-5 and TRBJ1-6; D may be TRBD1 (6 bases). V lost 6 bases and J 10 bases, leaving 19 bases between the germline ends. This CDR3 has 15 amino acids. Germline V gene lookup returns CDR1 MNHEY and CDR2 SVGAGI. CDR3 loop: CASRYTYRAGSPLHF. As DNA, the CDR3 is TGTGCCAGCAGGTACACCTACAGGGCAGGATCACCCCTCCACTTT.

This sequence joins TRBV2 and TRBJ2-7; the D is unclear. This CDR3 has 11 residues. Trimming took off 5 bases at V and 6 bases at J, with 8 bases between the two ends. Germline CDR1 SNHLY, CDR2 FYNNEI. CDR3 region: CASSIASEQYF. The CDR3 region has the DNA TGTGCCAGCAGTATAGCATCCGAGCAGTACTTC.

The rearrangement links TRBV21-1 to TRBJ2-1; the D call of TRBD2 is as the table states it, not checked on the DNA. TRBV21-1 is designated a pseudogene. The CDR3 has 13 amino acids. CDR3 amino acids: CASSCKSQEEQFF. In DNA form, the CDR3 reads TGTGCCAGCAGCTGCAAGTCCCAAGAGGAGCAGTTCTTC.

The table lists this clone with a few counts. The chain has TRBV4-1 and TRBJ2-1; 8 nucleotides align to TRBD2. This CDR3 spans 19 amino acids. Germline loops: CDR1 MGHRA, CDR2 YSYEKL. The V gene end was trimmed by 1 base and the J gene end by 0 bases; junction bases not matched to a gene: 11. The CDR3 sequence is CASSQGLAMRLSSYNEQFF. CDR3 in DNA: TGCGCCAGCAGCCAAGGACTAGCGATGAGACTAAGCTCCTACAATGAGCAGTTCTTC.

The chain recombines TRBV29-1 with TRBJ2-1, with TRBD2 identical over 9 bases. Germline V CDR1 and CDR2: SQVTM, ANQGSEA. V shed 0 bases, J shed 5 bases, and the junction held 8 bases outside the gene matches. This CDR3 has 16 amino acids. The CDR3 region is CSVEDPGGGVDNEQFF. The CDR3 DNA reads TGCAGCGTTGAAGATCCAGGCGGGGGGGTTGACAATGAGCAGTTCTTC.

The chain recombines TRBV4-3 with TRBJ1-6; D unclear. Per germline, CDR1 LGHNA and CDR2 YSLEER. The CDR3 loop spans 16 amino acids. Trimming left V 3 bases short and J 5 bases short, with 14 bases between. CDR3 bases: TGCGCCAGCAGCCAGGAGGCAGCAACCGATAATTCACCCCTCCACTTT. Its translation is CASSQEAATDNSPLHF.

The rearrangement joins TRBV6-6 to TRBJ1-2; maybe TRBD1 (6 bases). This CDR3 comprises 11 residues. CDR1 is MNHNY and CDR2 is SVGAGI in the germline V gene (reference sequence). V dropped 10 bases and J dropped 8 bases, with 14 bases sitting between them. The CDR3 region has the DNA TGTGCCACCTACAGGGTTCAGGGCTACACCTTC. It specifies CATYRVQGYTF.

This chain uses TRBV30 with TRBJ2-5; TRBD2 matches at 13 bases. Germline CDR1 is GTSNPN and CDR2 is SVGIG (reference sequence). The V gene end was trimmed by 4 bases and the J gene end by 2 bases; junction bases not matched to a gene: 7. The CDR3 runs to 16 residues. The CDR3 region is CAWTLGLAGIQETQYF. Here the CDR3 DNA reads TGTGCCTGGACCCTGGGACTAGCGGGAATTCAAGAGACCCAGTACTTC.

This clone was seen just once. V and J are TRBV9 and TRBJ1-1; 9 bases align to TRBD1. Trimming cost V 4 bases and J 4 bases; bases outside gene matches: 5. Germline V gene lookup returns CDR1 SGDLS and CDR2 YYNGEE. The CDR3 loop spans 14 amino acids. The CDR3 coding sequence is TGTGCCAGCAGCCGGACAGGGGCTGGCACTGAAGCTTTCTTT. It specifies CASSRTGAGTEAFF.

The chain joins TRBV5-6 to TRBJ1-2; no clear D gene. Germline V gives CDR1 SGHDT, CDR2 YYEEEE. The CDR3 extends over 15 amino acids. V shed 6 bases and J shed 4 bases, with 19 bases lying between them. CDR3 residues: CASIQTLGNSYGYTF. The CDR3, as DNA: TGTGCCAGCATACAAACCCTGGGCAACTCCTATGGCTACACCTTC.

This clone is labeled medium-sized (0.01 to 0.1%). The chain links TRBV5-1 to TRBJ2-7, with 11 bases that match TRBD1. The CDR3 totals 15 residues. V was pared by 3 bases and J by 4 bases, with 6 bases of the junction left unmatched. Germline V CDR1 and CDR2: SGHRS, YFSETQ. CDR3 nucleotides: TGCGCCAGCAGCTCGGAGGACAGGGGGCGATACGAGCAGTACTTC. Its translation is CASSSEDRGRYEQYF. The entire variable domain, with the rest obtained from reference TRBV5-1 and TRBJ2-7, is as follows: KAGVTQTPRYLIKTRGQQVTLSCSPISGHRSVSWYQQTPGQGLQFLFEYFSETQRNKGNFPGRFSGRQFSNSRSEMNVSTLELGDSALYLCASSSEDRGRYEQYFGPGTRLTVT.

The J gene is TRBJ1-5, the V gene TRBV9; 10 bases are a match to TRBD1. The CDR3 is made up of 19 amino acids. Germline V lookup: CDR1 SGDLS, CDR2 YYNGEE. V lost 4 bases and J lost 2; bases outside the gene matches: 15. The CDR3 region has the DNA TGTGCCAGCAGCCCAAGTGCCGGGACAGGGGTCTTGGGCAATCAGCCCCAGCATTTT. Residues: CASSPSAGTGVLGNQPQHF.

This clone showed up just a few times. V usage is TRBV6-2 or TRBV6-3 and J usage is TRBJ2-5; the D is unclear. Germline V gives CDR1 MNHEY, CDR2 SVGEGT. V was pared by 2 bases and J by 9 bases, with 7 bases between. The CDR3 is 11 amino acids. CDR3 nucleotides: TGTGCCAGCAGTTACCTAGTCGCCCAGTACTTC. The encoded protein is CASSYLVAQYF.

The chain has TRBV18 and TRBJ2-2; 8 bases agree with TRBD2. Germline assignment: CDR1 KGHSH and CDR2 LQKENI. The CDR3 covers 14 residues. The J segment lost 6 bases and the V segment lost 4 bases, leaving 4 bases of the junction unmatched. CDR3 residues: CASSQGLAAGELFF. The CDR3 coding sequence is TGTGCCAGCTCACAAGGACTAGCTGCCGGGGAGCTGTTTTTT.

A note on this clone: One end of the junction fails to match germline, which may point to a read error. V gene TRBV2 combines with J gene TRBJ2-2; 11 bases are a match to TRBD2. Looked up from germline, CDR1 is SNHLY and CDR2 is FYNNEI. This CDR3 has 15 amino acids. The CDR3 sequence is CASSDGLAGFGELFF. CDR3 DNA sequence: TGTGCCAGTAGTGATGGACTAGCGGGTTTCGGGGAGCTGTTTTTT.

The rearrangement uses TRBV28 and TRBJ1-2; a weak D match, TRBD1 (6 bases). Trimming left V 7 bases short and J 0 bases short, with 9 bases between. The CDR3 extends over 13 amino acids. The germline CDR1 and CDR2 sequences are MDHEN and SYDVKM. CDR3 nucleotides: TGTGCCAGCACTACAGGGTCTAACTATGGCTACACCTTC. It codes for CASTTGSNYGYTF.

CDR3 sequence: CASSARQATVPNYGYTF. In DNA form, the CDR3 reads TGTGCCAGTAGCGCCCGGCAGGCTACCGTTCCTAACTATGGCTACACCTTC. The chain is built from TRBV19 and TRBJ1-2; D is unresolved. CDR3 length: 17 residues. Germline lookup yields CDR1 LNHDA and CDR2 SQIVND (reference sequence). V dropped 6 bases and J dropped 0 bases, with 20 bases sitting between them.

This chain uses TRBV6-2 or TRBV6-3 with TRBJ2-1; D gene uncertain. Deletions cut 2 bases from V and 7 bases from J, with 6 bases between. The CDR3 runs to 12 residues. The germline V gene has CDR1 MNHEY and CDR2 SVGEGT. This CDR3 is CASSYTRNEQFF. The CDR3 DNA follows: TGTGCCAGCAGTTACACCCGGAATGAGCAGTTCTTC.

V is TRBV2 and J is TRBJ1-1; 7 bases align to TRBD1. This CDR3 comprises 13 residues. V dropped 9 bases and J dropped 1; count of bases not matched to a gene: 5. From germline, CDR1 is SNHLY and CDR2 FYNNEI. The CDR3 reads CASGQETNTEAFF. In DNA, the CDR3 is TGTGCCAGTGGACAGGAAACGAACACTGAAGCTTTCTTT.

This rearrangement joins TRBV7-8 to TRBJ2-7, with 7 bases lining up with TRBD2. V was pared by 1 base and J by 3 bases, with 9 bases of the junction left unmatched. Germline V gene sequence: CDR1 SGHVS, CDR2 FQNEAQ. The CDR3 length is 16 residues. CDR3 coding DNA: TGTGCCAGCAGCTTAGTTCGGAGCGGGGATAACTACGAGCAGTACTTC. Translating it yields CASSLVRSGDNYEQYF.

The chain combines TRBV7-3 with TRBJ2-3; 8 nucleotides agree with TRBD2. CDR1 and CDR2 from the germline V gene are SGHTA and FQGTGA. V dropped 5 bases and J dropped 5; count of bases not matched to a gene: 3. This CDR3 region has 13 residues. In DNA form, the CDR3 reads TGTGCCAGCAGCCCCCGGGGGGGAGATACGCAGTATTTT. Residues: CASSPRGGDTQYF.